This entry lists 32 T cell receptor beta chains sequenced from one sample in a study of blood T cells in healthy people across ages. A second roughly 7 to 11 cycle PCR used barcoded and J-beta primers. TCRdb reanalysed the 5' RACE reads using MiXCR and keeps one entry per CDR3 protein. The sample has under 700,000 distinct CDR3 sequences; less than 25% are singletons. This sample was shared with a second study, whose subject was T cells of mothers and their children.

Sample: blood. The receptors originated from a boy younger than 18 in good health.

CDR3 DNA sequence: TGTGCCAGCTCCTCAGGGCTAGGTGACTATGGCTACACCTTC. Translation: CASSSGLGDYGYTF. The gene calls are TRBV18 and TRBJ1-2, with D maybe TRBD1 (5 bases). The CDR3 totals 14 residues. V was trimmed by 6 bases and J by 3 bases, leaving 14 bases between them. Germline V gene lookup returns CDR1 KGHSH and CDR2 LQKENI.

The chain uses TRBV5-5 and TRBJ1-3; tentatively, D is TRBD1 (5 bases). V lost 5 bases, J lost 4 bases, and 13 bases lay in between. CDR3 length: 14 amino acids. Per germline, CDR1 SGHKS and CDR2 YYEKEE (reference sequence). CDR3 in amino acids: CASSSGGVGNTIYF. Here the CDR3 DNA reads TGTGCCAGCAGTTCTGGAGGGGTAGGAAACACCATATATTTT.

The J gene is TRBJ2-7, the V gene TRBV4-1; D unclear. This CDR3 has 16 residues. V was clipped by 0 bases and J by 2 bases, with 14 bases between them. Germline loops: CDR1 MGHRA, CDR2 YSYEKL. The CDR3 DNA sequence: TGCGCCAGCAGCCAAGAAGGCCAACCCTTTACCTACGAGCAGTACTTC. It translates to CASSQEGQPFTYEQYF.

This clonotype was seen more than once but under ten times. The rearrangement links TRBV29-1 to TRBJ1-2; 8 nucleotides align to TRBD1. The V and J ends lost 8 bases and 3 bases, in that order; junction bases with no gene match: 5. This CDR3 region has 12 residues. CDR1 is SQVTM and CDR2 is ANQGSEA in the germline V gene. CDR3 sequence: CSIMDRDYGYTF. Written as DNA, the CDR3 is TGCAGCATTATGGACAGGGACTATGGCTACACCTTC.

V usage is TRBV10-3 and J usage is TRBJ2-7; tentatively, D is TRBD2 (6 bases). V was clipped by 8 bases and J by 0 bases, with 11 bases between them. Germline V CDR1 and CDR2: ENHRY, SYGVKD. The CDR3 extends over 13 amino acids. As DNA, the CDR3 is TGTGCCATCGGAGGACTAAGCTCCTACGAGCAGTACTTC. Amino acids: CAIGGLSSYEQYF.

This clonotype was recorded many times. The chain recombines TRBV7-9 with TRBJ2-1; D remains ambiguous. The CDR3 consists of 13 residues. Germline V gene data show CDR1 as SEHNR and CDR2 as FQNEAQ (reference sequence). Deletions cut 0 bases from V and 2 bases from J, with 2 bases between. As DNA, the CDR3 is TGTGCCAGCAGCTTAGCCACCTACAATGAGCAGTTCTTC. The encoded protein is CASSLATYNEQFF.

The V and J genes are TRBV9 and TRBJ1-1, with D uncertain. V was cut by 4 bases and J by 1 base, with 8 bases left in between. Germline lookup yields CDR1 SGDLS and CDR2 YYNGEE. The CDR3 extends over 13 amino acids. CDR3 sequence (DNA): TGTGCCAGCAGCCGGGCCAAGAACACTGAAGCTTTCTTT. Its protein is CASSRAKNTEAFF.

This clonotype was seen more than once but under ten times. The genes are TRBV29-1 and TRBJ1-2; a possible D gene is TRBD1 (5 bases). CDR1 and CDR2 from the germline V gene are SQVTM and ANQGSEA. The CDR3 totals 13 residues. The V end lost 3 bases, the J end lost 4 bases, and 12 bases lay between the germline ends. The CDR3 sequence is CSVEAREGYGYTF. The CDR3 region has the DNA TGCAGCGTTGAGGCCAGGGAGGGCTATGGCTACACCTTC.

This clonotype came up once. V and J are TRBV10-3 and TRBJ2-5; D possibly corresponds to TRBD1 (7 bases). The last part of the DNA fits TRBJ2-7 better; the J call may be wrong. Germline CDR1 ENHRY, CDR2 SYGVKD. The CDR3 is made up of 14 amino acids. CDR3 residues: CAISLGGQSYEQYF. CDR3 nucleotides: TGTGCCATCAGCCTGGGGGGACAGTCCTACGAGCAGTACTTC.

There are a few counts of this clonotype. This chain's CDR3 is CASSKRVNNEQFF. CDR3 DNA: TGTGCCAGCAGCAAGCGGGTCAACAATGAGCAGTTCTTC. The rearrangement uses TRBV7-3 and TRBJ2-1; the D gene is possibly TRBD2 (6 bases). Trimming removed 5 bases at V and 5 bases at J, with 10 bases between. The CDR3 is 13 residues long. CDR1 SGHTA and CDR2 FQGTGA come from the germline V gene.

The table lists this clonotype with many counts. The gene calls are TRBV10-3 and TRBJ1-5; D uncertain. CDR3 size: 13 residues. Germline CDR1 reads ENHRY; CDR2 reads SYGVKD. V dropped 2 bases and J dropped 8 bases, with 10 bases sitting between them. The CDR3 sequence: CAISEEVIEPQHF. For the CDR3, the DNA is TGTGCCATCAGTGAGGAGGTGATTGAGCCCCAGCATTTT.

The chain joins TRBV28 to TRBJ1-2; D perhaps matches TRBD1 (5 bases). CDR1 and CDR2 from the germline V gene are MDHEN and SYDVKM. V was clipped by 6 bases and J by 7 bases, with 15 bases between them. The CDR3 is 13 residues long. CDR3 residues: CASSPRGAAGYTF. DNA for the CDR3: TGTGCCAGCAGCCCGAGGGGAGCGGCTGGCTACACCTTC.

The V gene is TRBV28, the J gene TRBJ2-1, with 8 bases aligning to TRBD1. This CDR3 is 14 amino acids long. Germline CDR1 is MDHEN and CDR2 is SYDVKM. With 7 bases clipped from V and 4 bases from J, the junction kept 6 bases outside the gene matches. The CDR3 nucleotides are TGTGCCAGCATGAACGGACAGGGATACAATGAGCAGTTCTTC. As protein: CASMNGQGYNEQFF.

This clonotype was counted many times. V gene TRBV20-1 combines with J gene TRBJ1-2; 10 bases agree with TRBD1. The CDR3 is 15 residues long. CDR1 and CDR2 (germline): DFQATT, SNEGSKA (reference sequence). CDR3 region: CRGDWAGTGEDGYTF. The CDR3 DNA follows: TGCAGGGGGGACTGGGCCGGGACAGGGGAAGATGGCTACACCTTC.

The chain joins TRBV29-1 to TRBJ2-2; 7 bases fit TRBD1. The CDR3 has 13 residues. J gave up 2 bases and V 7 bases, and 4 bases lay outside the gene matches. Germline V gene sequence: CDR1 SQVTM, CDR2 ANQGSEA. The CDR3 DNA sequence: TGCAGCGCCCGACAGGGAAACACCGGGGAGCTGTTTTTT. As protein: CSARQGNTGELFF.

This chain uses TRBV4-2 with TRBJ1-2; TRBD1 might be the D (5 bases). V lost 3 bases and J 6 bases, leaving 14 bases between the germline ends. CDR1 is LGHNA, CDR2 YNFKEQ, per germline. The CDR3 contains 14 residues. CDR3: CASSQELQGHGYTF. CDR3 sequence (DNA): TGTGCCAGCAGCCAGGAACTTCAGGGTCATGGCTACACCTTC.

This clonotype came up many times. The chain links TRBV18 to TRBJ2-5; D gene unclear. CDR1 KGHSH and CDR2 LQKENI come from the germline V gene. This CDR3 region has 13 residues. V was pared by 6 bases and J by 2 bases, with 10 bases between. The CDR3 sequence is CASSPGVQETQYF. CDR3 coding DNA: TGTGCCAGCTCCCCCGGAGTACAAGAGACCCAGTACTTC.

The chain carries TRBV20-1 and TRBJ1-5; 9 bases match TRBD1. The J segment lost 5 bases and the V segment lost 5 bases, leaving 7 bases of the junction unmatched. The germline CDR1 and CDR2 sequences are DFQATT and SNEGSKA (reference sequence). The CDR3 has 14 amino acids. The CDR3 coding sequence is TGCAGTGCTCGTCGGGGGACAGGGCATCAGCCCCAGCATTTT. Amino acids: CSARRGTGHQPQHF.

This clonotype was picked up a small number of times. The genes are TRBV2 and TRBJ2-2; 7 positions agree with TRBD2. The V gene's germline CDR1 is SNHLY and CDR2 FYNNEI. V trimming: 5 bases; J trimming: 5 bases; junction bases outside the gene matches: 8. This CDR3 region has 15 residues. CDR3 sequence: CASSIQRGRTGELFF. CDR3 DNA sequence: TGTGCCAGCAGTATCCAGCGGGGCAGGACCGGGGAGCTGTTTTTT.

This clonotype has a handful of counts. J is TRBJ2-3 and V is TRBV6-5, with D possibly TRBD2 on 5 matching bases. Germline lookup yields CDR1 MNHEY and CDR2 SVGAGI. The CDR3 consists of 14 residues. The germline V and J ends were trimmed by 5 bases and 2 bases, with 11 bases remaining between them. CDR3 in amino acids: CASSLGKYTDTQYF. The CDR3 DNA reads TGTGCCAGCAGTCTCGGGAAGTACACAGATACGCAGTATTTT.

The gene calls are TRBV20-1 and TRBJ1-2; the D is unclear. The CDR3 totals 11 residues. Trimming took off 6 bases at V and 4 bases at J, with 9 bases between the two ends. The germline gives CDR1 DFQATT, CDR2 SNEGSKA (reference sequence). The chain's CDR3 is CSAREAYGYTF. DNA for the CDR3: TGCAGTGCCCGAGAGGCCTATGGCTACACCTTC.

This clonotype was picked up a small number of times. The gene calls are TRBV4-3 and TRBJ2-6, with TRBD2 as a possible D gene (5 bases). The length of the CDR3 is 18 residues. V dropped 1 base and J dropped 2 bases, with 15 bases sitting between them. The germline CDR1 and CDR2 sequences are LGHNA and YSLEER. Written as DNA, the CDR3 is TGCGCCAGCAGCCAAGTAAGAGAGCCTAGCCCTGGGGCCAACGTCCTGACTTTC. It codes for CASSQVREPSPGANVLTF.

This clonotype was detected many times. The chain recombines TRBV7-2 with TRBJ2-5, with D unclear. There are 12 residues in the CDR3. Germline CDR1 SGHTA, CDR2 FQGNSA. V lost 3 bases, J lost 5 bases, and 7 bases lay in between. CDR3 protein: CASSFFTETQYF. CDR3 nucleotides: TGTGCCAGCAGCTTTTTCACCGAGACCCAGTACTTC.

The chain is built from TRBV6-2 or TRBV6-3 and TRBJ2-1; 7 bases are shared with TRBD2. J gave up 4 bases and V 6 bases, and 18 bases lay outside the gene matches. The length of the CDR3 is 18 residues. The V gene's germline CDR1 is MNHEY and CDR2 SVGEGT. CDR3 region: CASSPIFHLAVHYNEQFF. CDR3 DNA sequence: TGTGCCAGCAGCCCTATCTTTCACCTAGCGGTCCATTACAATGAGCAGTTCTTC.

The V gene is TRBV4-3, the J gene TRBJ2-7; 9 bases align to TRBD2. The CDR3 length is 15 residues. Germline V gene data show CDR1 as LGHNA and CDR2 as YSLEER. The J segment lost 0 bases and the V segment lost 2 bases, leaving 2 bases of the junction unmatched. CDR3 bases: TGCGCCAGCAGCCAACTAGCGGGGAGCTCCTACGAGCAGTACTTC. Translated: CASSQLAGSSYEQYF.

The chain is built from TRBV29-1 and TRBJ2-4; perhaps TRBD2 as D (6 bases). Per germline, CDR1 SQVTM and CDR2 ANQGSEA. This CDR3 is 14 amino acids long. The ends were cut back, 6 bases at V and 5 bases at J, with 17 bases in the middle. The CDR3, as DNA: TGCAGCGTAGCGGGCCTGTTGAAGGAAAACATTCAGTACTTC. It codes for CSVAGLLKENIQYF.

J is TRBJ2-3 and V is TRBV5-5, with TRBD2 matching over 10 bases. CDR1 and CDR2 from the germline V gene are SGHKS and YYEKEE (reference sequence). V gave up 0 bases and J gave up 2 bases; unmatched junction bases: 3. The CDR3 consists of 16 residues. CDR3 sequence: CASSLASGGYTDTQYF. CDR3 bases: TGTGCCAGCAGCTTGGCTAGCGGGGGATACACAGATACGCAGTATTTT.

This clonotype came up a few times. The J gene is TRBJ1-5, the V gene TRBV9, with D uncertain. The CDR3 length is 13 residues. Germline CDR1 and CDR2: SGDLS and YYNGEE. Trimming stripped 0 bases from V and 3 bases from J, with 4 bases between. CDR3 sequence: CASSVEPNQPQHF. Written as DNA, the CDR3 is TGTGCCAGCAGCGTAGAACCCAATCAGCCCCAGCATTTT.

CDR3 in DNA: TGTGCCAGCACCGCCGGGCAGGGTGTCACCGGGGAGCTGTTTTTT. The encoded protein is CASTAGQGVTGELFF. The chain couples TRBV9 to TRBJ2-2, with TRBD1 as a possible D gene (5 bases). Germline CDR1 is SGDLS and CDR2 is YYNGEE. Trimming left V 6 bases short and J 4 bases short, with 16 bases between. The CDR3 extends over 15 amino acids.

This clonotype came up a few times. A read error may account for a junction end that differs from germline. The rearrangement uses TRBV7-3 and TRBJ2-1; TRBD2 matches at 13 bases. This CDR3 is 15 amino acids long. Germline V gives CDR1 SGHTA, CDR2 FQGTGA. The CDR3: CASSSTSGGADEQFF. The CDR3 bases are TGCGCCAGCAGCTCCACTAGCGGGGGGGCGGACGAGCAGTTCTTC.

This clonotype was seen only a few times. The rearrangement joins TRBV5-5 to TRBJ2-1; the D gene is possibly TRBD1 (6 bases). CDR3 length: 15 amino acids. Trimming removed 0 bases from V and 5 bases from J, with 12 bases in between. Germline CDR1 SGHKS, CDR2 YYEKEE (reference sequence). This chain's CDR3 is CASSLGQGWDNEQFF. The DNA of the CDR3 is TGTGCCAGCAGCTTGGGGCAGGGGTGGGACAATGAGCAGTTCTTC.

This clonotype turned up a few times. This chain links TRBV4-3 with TRBJ2-1, with D maybe TRBD1 (5 bases). Trimming left V 0 bases short and J 4 bases short, with 16 bases between. Germline assignment: CDR1 LGHNA and CDR2 YSLEER. The CDR3 is 17 amino acids. CDR3 in amino acids: CASSQEMGLGTYNEQFF. DNA of the CDR3: TGCGCCAGCAGCCAAGAGATGGGGCTCGGTACTTACAATGAGCAGTTCTTC.